Listed below are T cell receptor beta chains from one sample, sequenced in a study of shared clonotypes between healthy human individuals. This table comes from immunoSEQ multiplex PCR, and its TCRdb copy is limited to in-frame clones, with some not included. This repertoire shows around 2.1 million clones, approximately 94% found once; its top ten account for roughly 1.7%. The source material was naive CD8+ T cells from PBMCs. The receptors were sampled from a man aged 18 to 29 in good health. Some clones in this sample may be carry-over from other donors' samples. CDR3s include the opening cysteine and the closing phenylalanine or tryptophan. A D gene is named only where the DNA matches it firmly. A clone size is listed for some rows: how often the clone was seen (once, few, many), or a class if it is expanded.

D gene: .; J gene: TRBJ2-7; clone size: once; V gene: TRBV7-3; CDR3 protein: CASSLLGGLTYEQYF; CDR3 DNA: TGTGCCAGCAGCCTTCTCGGCGGACTAACCTACGAGCAGTACTTC
D gene: .; J gene: TRBJ1-5; clone size: .; V gene: TRBV6-1; CDR3 protein: CASQTGTRGQPQHF; CDR3 DNA: TGTGCCAGTCAGACAGGCACCCGCGGTCAGCCCCAGCATTTT
D gene: .; J gene: TRBJ2-7; clone size: .; V gene: TRBV27; CDR3 protein: CASSAGGTAYEQYF; CDR3 DNA: TGTGCCAGCAGCGCTGGCGGGACTGCCTACGAGCAGTACTTC
D gene: .; J gene: TRBJ2-7; clone size: .; V gene: TRBV9; CDR3 protein: CASSVDFTGSYEQYF; CDR3 DNA: TGTGCCAGCAGCGTGGATTTTACCGGATCCTACGAGCAGTACTTC
D gene: .; J gene: TRBJ1-1; clone size: .; V gene: TRBV19; CDR3 protein: CASSIGSLNTEAFF; CDR3 DNA: TGTGCCAGTAGTATCGGCAGCTTGAACACTGAAGCTTTCTTT
D gene: TRBD2; J gene: TRBJ2-7; clone size: .; V gene: TRBV15; CDR3 protein: CATRDLIAGTHEQYF; CDR3 DNA: TGTGCCACCAGGGATCTGATAGCGGGAACCCACGAGCAGTACTTC
D gene: .; J gene: TRBJ2-7; clone size: .; V gene: TRBV28; CDR3 protein: CASSLFPESSYEQYF; CDR3 DNA: TGTGCCAGCAGTTTGTTTCCGGAAAGCTCCTACGAGCAGTACTTC
D gene: TRBD1; J gene: TRBJ2-1; clone size: .; V gene: TRBV28; CDR3 protein: CASSSTRRDRRQFF; CDR3 DNA: TGTGCCAGCAGTTCAACTCGCCGGGACAGGAGGCAGTTCTTC
D gene: TRBD1; J gene: TRBJ2-1; clone size: .; V gene: TRBV4-1; CDR3 protein: CASSSRTGWNEQFF; CDR3 DNA: TGCGCCAGCAGCTCGCGGACAGGGTGGAATGAGCAGTTCTTC
D gene: TRBD2; J gene: TRBJ2-5; clone size: once; V gene: TRBV18; CDR3 protein: CASSPPRLAGTQETQYF; CDR3 DNA: TGTGCCAGCTCACCACCGAGACTAGCGGGTACCCAAGAGACCCAGTACTTC
D gene: .; J gene: TRBJ1-3; clone size: .; V gene: TRBV4-3; CDR3 protein: CASSQGVRPGNTIYF; CDR3 DNA: TGCGCCAGCAGCCAAGGGGTCAGGCCTGGAAACACCATATATTTT
D gene: TRBD1; J gene: TRBJ1-5; clone size: .; V gene: TRBV19; CDR3 protein: CASSIFFSDRGYQPQHF; CDR3 DNA: TGTGCCAGTAGTATATTTTTCTCGGACAGGGGCTATCAGCCCCAGCATTTT
D gene: TRBD2; J gene: TRBJ2-6; clone size: .; V gene: TRBV27; CDR3 protein: CASQTFGLAGGSAGANVLTF; CDR3 DNA: TGTGCCAGCCAGACCTTCGGACTAGCGGGAGGTTCGGCTGGGGCCAACGTCCTGACTTTC
D gene: TRBD1; J gene: TRBJ2-7; clone size: .; V gene: TRBV2; CDR3 protein: CASRAGTGPIYEQYF; CDR3 DNA: TGTGCCAGCAGGGCCGGGACAGGGCCCATCTACGAGCAGTACTTC
D gene: .; J gene: TRBJ2-1; clone size: .; V gene: TRBV29-1; CDR3 protein: CSVLGGGGEQFF; CDR3 DNA: TGCAGCGTTTTGGGTGGAGGGGGTGAGCAGTTCTTC
D gene: .; J gene: TRBJ2-6; clone size: .; V gene: TRBV18; CDR3 protein: CASSPERAGANVLTF; CDR3 DNA: TGTGCCAGCTCACCGGAGCGGGCTGGGGCCAACGTCCTGACTTTC
D gene: .; J gene: TRBJ2-1; clone size: .; V gene: TRBV19; CDR3 protein: CASSIERGPYNEQFF; CDR3 DNA: TGTGCCAGTAGTATCGAACGGGGACCCTACAATGAGCAGTTCTTC
D gene: .; J gene: TRBJ1-1; clone size: .; V gene: TRBV9; CDR3 protein: CASSERGDSGTEAFF; CDR3 DNA: TGTGCCAGCAGCGAGCGTGGGGATTCGGGTACTGAAGCTTTCTTT
D gene: .; J gene: TRBJ2-2; clone size: .; V gene: TRBV4-3; CDR3 protein: CASSQDATPGQDTGELFF; CDR3 DNA: TGCGCCAGCAGCCAAGACGCCACCCCGGGACAAGACACCGGGGAGCTGTTTTTT
D gene: .; J gene: TRBJ2-5; clone size: .; V gene: TRBV23-1; CDR3 protein: CKGREETQYF; CDR3 DNA: TGCAAGGGGCGTGAAGAGACCCAGTACTTC
D gene: .; J gene: TRBJ2-1; clone size: .; V gene: TRBV27; CDR3 protein: CASSLGPPSYNEQFF; CDR3 DNA: TGTGCCAGCAGTTTAGGGCCCCCATCCTACAATGAGCAGTTCTTC
D gene: .; J gene: TRBJ1-5; clone size: .; V gene: TRBV6-1; CDR3 protein: CASSGRKNSNQPQHF; CDR3 DNA: TGTGCCAGCAGTGGCCGAAAAAATAGCAATCAGCCCCAGCATTTT
D gene: .; J gene: TRBJ1-1; clone size: .; V gene: TRBV12-5; CDR3 protein: CASGLGGTEAFF; CDR3 DNA: TGTGCTAGTGGCCTGGGAGGGACTGAAGCTTTCTTT
D gene: .; J gene: TRBJ2-4; clone size: .; V gene: TRBV7-9; CDR3 protein: CASSDVAAVENIQYF; CDR3 DNA: TGTGCCAGCAGCGACGTAGCGGCGGTCGAAAACATTCAGTACTTC
D gene: .; J gene: TRBJ1-5; clone size: once; V gene: TRBV28; CDR3 protein: CASSINEHNQPQHF; CDR3 DNA: TGTGCCAGCAGTATCAACGAACACAATCAGCCCCAGCATTTT
D gene: .; J gene: TRBJ2-7; clone size: .; V gene: TRBV6-1; CDR3 protein: CASSEARAGLRGLGSYEQYF; CDR3 DNA: TGTGCCAGCAGTGAAGCGCGGGCAGGGCTTAGGGGACTGGGCTCCTACGAGCAGTACTTC
D gene: .; J gene: TRBJ1-2; clone size: .; V gene: TRBV11-2; CDR3 protein: CASSPRGGDPGYTF; CDR3 DNA: TGTGCCAGCAGCCCCCGGGGGGGGGATCCTGGCTACACCTTC
D gene: .; J gene: TRBJ1-2; clone size: .; V gene: TRBV27; CDR3 protein: CASSLTATGKKGYTF; CDR3 DNA: TGTGCCAGCAGTCTGACGGCAACAGGGAAAAAGGGCTACACCTTC
D gene: .; J gene: TRBJ2-1; clone size: .; V gene: TRBV10-2; CDR3 protein: CASSESRDEQFF; CDR3 DNA: TGCGCCAGCAGTGAGTCACGGGACGAGCAGTTCTTC
D gene: .; J gene: TRBJ2-1; clone size: .; V gene: TRBV27; CDR3 protein: CASGPLGNEQFF; CDR3 DNA: TGTGCCAGCGGCCCCTTAGGGAATGAGCAGTTCTTC
D gene: .; J gene: TRBJ2-3; clone size: .; V gene: TRBV7-3; CDR3 protein: CASSLTGGTTDTQYF; CDR3 DNA: TGTGCCAGCAGCTTAACGGGAGGAACCACAGATACGCAGTATTTT
D gene: .; J gene: TRBJ1-1; clone size: .; V gene: TRBV4-1; CDR3 protein: CASSHLRRDGRKDTEAFF; CDR3 DNA: TGCGCCAGCAGCCATCTACGCCGGGACGGACGGAAGGACACTGAAGCTTTCTTT
D gene: TRBD2; J gene: TRBJ2-1; clone size: .; V gene: TRBV11-2; CDR3 protein: CASSLVKLWEGSREQFF; CDR3 DNA: TGTGCCAGCAGCTTAGTTAAGTTGTGGGAGGGGAGCCGTGAGCAGTTCTTC
D gene: .; J gene: TRBJ2-1; clone size: .; V gene: TRBV2; CDR3 protein: CASTMGAGVKYEQFF; CDR3 DNA: TGTGCCAGCACCATGGGGGCAGGGGTGAAGTATGAGCAGTTCTTC
D gene: TRBD1; J gene: TRBJ2-3; clone size: .; V gene: TRBV5-4; CDR3 protein: CASSSGQGVRDTQYF; CDR3 DNA: TGTGCCAGCAGCTCCGGACAGGGGGTACGGGATACGCAGTATTTT
D gene: .; J gene: TRBJ1-2; clone size: .; V gene: TRBV9; CDR3 protein: CASSGARVFGYTF; CDR3 DNA: TGTGCCAGCAGTGGGGCGCGGGTTTTTGGCTACACCTTC
D gene: .; J gene: TRBJ2-7; clone size: .; V gene: TRBV28; CDR3 protein: CASSLRGPYEQYF; CDR3 DNA: TGTGCCAGCAGTCTCAGGGGACCCTACGAGCAGTACTTC
D gene: .; J gene: TRBJ1-2; clone size: .; V gene: TRBV28; CDR3 protein: CASSWKRTYYGYTF; CDR3 DNA: TGTGCCAGCAGTTGGAAACGGACTTACTATGGCTACACCTTC
D gene: TRBD2; J gene: TRBJ2-1; clone size: once; V gene: TRBV9; CDR3 protein: CASSLSGSRSEQFF; CDR3 DNA: TGTGCCAGCAGCCTTAGCGGGAGTAGGTCCGAGCAGTTCTTC